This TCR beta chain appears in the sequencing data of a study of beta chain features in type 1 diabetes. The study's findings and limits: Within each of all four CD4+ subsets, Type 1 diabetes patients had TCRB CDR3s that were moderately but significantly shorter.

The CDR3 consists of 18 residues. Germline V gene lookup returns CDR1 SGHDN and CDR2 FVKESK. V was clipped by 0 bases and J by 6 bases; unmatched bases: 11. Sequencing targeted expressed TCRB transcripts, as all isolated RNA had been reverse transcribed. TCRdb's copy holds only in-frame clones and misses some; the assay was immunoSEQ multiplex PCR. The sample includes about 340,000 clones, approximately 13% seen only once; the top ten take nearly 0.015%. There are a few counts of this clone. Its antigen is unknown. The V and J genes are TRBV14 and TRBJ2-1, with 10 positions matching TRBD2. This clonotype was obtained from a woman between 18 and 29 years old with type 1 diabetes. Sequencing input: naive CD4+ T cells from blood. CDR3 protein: CASSQDRGGAGGLNEQFF. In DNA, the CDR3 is TGTGCCAGCAGCCAAGACCGGGGCGGAGCGGGAGGGCTCAATGAGCAGTTCTTC.